This T cell receptor beta chain is drawn from a study of CDR3 diversity in severe acne (dated by TCRdb to about 2019). Receptors were amplified or captured by PCR. TCRdb records Illumina HiSeq 2000 as the sequencer. TCRdb trimmed public reads at Q25 via fastp, called clones via MiXCR and kept in-frame beta chains. Each CDR3 protein gets just one entry, which takes the most common genes and DNA from the rows behind it. The sample yields some 90,000 distinct CDR3 sequences; 49% were counted once. The top ten hold around 10% of the sample. CDR3 length: 14 amino acids, cysteine to phenylalanine. The only DNA kept is the CDR3, 42 bases in frame from the first base. On this clonotype: Its target antigen remains unknown. No much larger clone is present one base from it, and per-base qualities are unavailable.

The sequence joins TRBV12-3 or TRBV12-4 to TRBJ2-7, with TRBD2 matching 13 junction bases. Sequences were obtained from blood. The TCR was taken from a male donor with severe acne vulgaris. The nucleotides are TGTGCTAGTGGTTCGGGACTAGCGGGAAACGAGCAGTACTTC. Translated, this is CASGSGLAGNEQYF.